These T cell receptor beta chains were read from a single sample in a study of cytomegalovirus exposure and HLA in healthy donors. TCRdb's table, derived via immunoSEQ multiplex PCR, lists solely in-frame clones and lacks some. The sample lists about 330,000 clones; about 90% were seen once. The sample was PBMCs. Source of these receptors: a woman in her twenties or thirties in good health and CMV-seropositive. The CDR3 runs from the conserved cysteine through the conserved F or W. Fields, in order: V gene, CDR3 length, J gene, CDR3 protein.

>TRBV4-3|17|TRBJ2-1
CASSQDPGGPVHNEQFF
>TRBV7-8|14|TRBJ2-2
CASSLAVPTGELFF
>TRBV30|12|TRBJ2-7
CAWSVFRDEQYF
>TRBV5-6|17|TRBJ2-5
CASSLYAGTGVQETQYF
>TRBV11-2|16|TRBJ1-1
CASSLVFTGATTEAFF
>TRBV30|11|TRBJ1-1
CAWSSGTEAFF
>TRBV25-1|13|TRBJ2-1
CASSTGTTNEQFF
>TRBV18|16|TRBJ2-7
CASSPGPGKGTYEQYF
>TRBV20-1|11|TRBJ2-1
CSARVMAEQFF
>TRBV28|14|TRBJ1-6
CASSLPPINSPLHF
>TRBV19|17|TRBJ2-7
CASSILASEGRSYEQYF
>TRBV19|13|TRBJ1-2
CASRGGTAYGYTF
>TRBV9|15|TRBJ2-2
CASSVVGGFTGELFF
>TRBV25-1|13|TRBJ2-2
CASSRLAGGELFF
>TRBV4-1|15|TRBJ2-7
CASSQASGQTYEQYF
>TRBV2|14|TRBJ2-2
CASTGLLITGELFF
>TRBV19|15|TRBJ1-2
CASSIDLSGARGYTF
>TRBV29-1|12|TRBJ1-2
CSVVGGAGGYTF
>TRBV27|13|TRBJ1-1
CASSLIGRGEAFF
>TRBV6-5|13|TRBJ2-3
CASKVPGLNTQYF
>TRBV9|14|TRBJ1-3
CASSARSSGNTIYF
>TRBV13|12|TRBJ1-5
CASSFLGQPQHF
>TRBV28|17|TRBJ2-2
CASSSSLLAGGVGELFF
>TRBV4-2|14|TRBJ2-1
CASSRLGGGYEQFF
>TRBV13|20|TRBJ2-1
CASSPRKPGLAGGLRNEQFF
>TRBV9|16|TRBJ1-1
CASSGTLLTTDTEAFF
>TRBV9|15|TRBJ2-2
CASSVGTLNTGELFF
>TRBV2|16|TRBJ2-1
CASSSPSGVSYNEQFF
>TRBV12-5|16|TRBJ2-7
CASAINPGLARWEQYF
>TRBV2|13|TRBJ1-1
CASKGGIAAEAFF
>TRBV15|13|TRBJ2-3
CATSRASTDTQYF
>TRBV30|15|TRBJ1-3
CAWTPPTASGNTIYF
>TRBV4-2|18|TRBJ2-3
CASSNQGDRPYSTDTQYF
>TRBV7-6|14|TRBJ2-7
CASTPGTSGIGQYF
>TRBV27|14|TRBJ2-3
CASSFTVNTDTQYF
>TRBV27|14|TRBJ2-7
CASSLNPGGYEQYF
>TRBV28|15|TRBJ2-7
CASSYPVGRPYEQYF
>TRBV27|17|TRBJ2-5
CASSPWTSGGVQETQYF
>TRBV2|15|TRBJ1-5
CASGGGGPSTWPQHF
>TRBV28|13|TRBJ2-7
CASSRQGAYEQYF
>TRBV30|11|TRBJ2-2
CAWSGSGELFF
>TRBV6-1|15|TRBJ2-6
CASSVLKTGANVLTF
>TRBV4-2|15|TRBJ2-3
CASSQRAEFTDTQYF
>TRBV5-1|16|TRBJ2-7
CASSSPTGQVIYEQYF
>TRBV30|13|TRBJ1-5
CAWGPTGGQPQHF
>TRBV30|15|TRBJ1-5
CAWSDMGGSLQLQHF
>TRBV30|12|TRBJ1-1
CAWSWEQGEAFF
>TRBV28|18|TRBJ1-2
CASSLSGGGSDSNYGYTF
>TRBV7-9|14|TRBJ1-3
CASSLGQAGNTIYF
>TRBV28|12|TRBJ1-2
CASSALFYGYTF
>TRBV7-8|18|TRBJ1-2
CASSLGLRIGASNYGYTF
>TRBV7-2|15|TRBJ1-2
CASRHRGGEFSGYTF
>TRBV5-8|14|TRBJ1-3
CAIRGANSGNTIYF
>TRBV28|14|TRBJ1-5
CASRETLSNQPQHF
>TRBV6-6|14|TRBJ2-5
CASSLPGQEETQYF